The T cell receptor (beta chain) under discussion was sequenced for a study of T cell repertoires in cytomegalovirus infection. The overall study: Newly reported HLA-C-restricted and thoroughly characterized HLA-B-restricted CMV epitopes were employed. The public TCR beta signatures pointed to both CMV infection and matching HLA type.

Regarding the study as a whole: There were HLA-C-restricted CMV-specific TCR beta clonotypes dominating the ex vivo response. Frequencies of public TCR beta families were cumulated, and this identified carriers of CMV plus the relevant HLA.

For this clonotype: Its antigen is not known.

Germline V gene sequence: CDR1 SEHNR, CDR2 FQNEAQ (reference sequence). The V end lost 1 base, the J end lost 10 bases, and 16 bases lay between the germline ends. The CDR3 contains 14 residues. TCRdb reprocessed the reads via MiXCR and lists one record per CDR3 protein. The sample yields about 220,000 distinct CDR3 sequences, 35% to 40% seen once. The genes are TRBV7-9 and TRBJ1-2; no clear D gene. Specimen: CD8+ T cells from cultured PBMCs, collected from culture after CMV antigen stimulation. The TCR sequence derives from a human donor in good health (CMV status not recorded). Some clones in this sample may be carry-over from other donors' samples. The CDR3 spells CASSLGSVIHDYTF. In DNA, the CDR3 is TGTGCCAGCAGCTTAGGATCCGTGATACACGACTACACCTTC.